The present TCR beta chain was sequenced within a study of patients and donors after allogeneic stem cell transplantation. One entry per CDR3 protein, called by TCRdb with MiXCR from the RT-PCR reads. The sample has 100,000 to 130,000 distinct CDR3 sequences; approximately 40% are singletons. Sample: blood, either unsorted or a sorted T cell fraction (not recorded which). The clonotype comes from a human donor who was either an allogeneic HSCT recipient or a stem cell or donor lymphocyte infusion donor (not recorded which). It is not recorded whose cells these are; they may come from a transplant donor.

DNA for the CDR3: TGTGCCAGCAGTCCCTTGGCTCGGTTAGCCCAAAGGAGCTACAATGAGCAGTTCTTC. Amino acid sequence: CASSPLARLAQRSYNEQFF. The V and J genes are TRBV6-2 or TRBV6-3 and TRBJ2-1; D is unresolved. Per germline, CDR1 MNHEY and CDR2 SVGEGT. The CDR3 extends over 19 amino acids. Deletions cut 5 bases from V and 3 bases from J, with 26 bases between.